This entry is about one T cell receptor (beta chain). A junction boundary mismatches the germline segment, possibly from a read error. The same CDR3 can be traced to other DNA sequences in this sample. The data are from a study of cytomegalovirus exposure and HLA in healthy donors. This CDR3 spans 15 amino acids. Germline values: CDR1 SGDLS, CDR2 YYNGEE. With 60 Vbeta and 13 Jbeta primers, the PCR was carried out. Data came from immunoSEQ multiplex PCR; TCRdb stores just in-frame clones and leaves some out. The table lists tens of thousands of clones. The receptor comes from a man aged 35-49 years in good health and CMV-seronegative. Sample: PBMCs. This chain links TRBV9 with TRBJ1-1; no firm D call. CDR3 DNA sequence: TGCGCCAGCAGCGTAGCTCCGGGGTTGAACACTGAAGCTTTCTTT. It translates to CASSVAPGLNTEAFF.